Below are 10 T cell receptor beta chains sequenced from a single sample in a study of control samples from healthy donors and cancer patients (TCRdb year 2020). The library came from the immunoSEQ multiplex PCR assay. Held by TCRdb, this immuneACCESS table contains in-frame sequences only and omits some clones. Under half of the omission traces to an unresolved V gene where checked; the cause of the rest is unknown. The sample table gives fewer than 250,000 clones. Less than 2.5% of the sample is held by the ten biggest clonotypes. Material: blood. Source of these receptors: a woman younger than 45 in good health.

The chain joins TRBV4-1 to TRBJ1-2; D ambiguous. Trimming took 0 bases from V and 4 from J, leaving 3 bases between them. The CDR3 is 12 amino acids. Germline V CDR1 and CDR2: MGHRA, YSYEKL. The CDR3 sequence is CASSQEGYGYTF. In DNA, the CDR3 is TGCGCCAGCAGCCAAGAGGGCTATGGCTACACCTTC.

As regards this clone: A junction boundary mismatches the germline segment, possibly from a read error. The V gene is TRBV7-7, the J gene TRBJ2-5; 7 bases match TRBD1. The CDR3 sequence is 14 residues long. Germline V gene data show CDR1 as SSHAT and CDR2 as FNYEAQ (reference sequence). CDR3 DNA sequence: TGTGCTAGCAGCTTCACAGGGGCCCAAGAGACCCAGTACTTC. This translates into CASSFTGAQETQYF.

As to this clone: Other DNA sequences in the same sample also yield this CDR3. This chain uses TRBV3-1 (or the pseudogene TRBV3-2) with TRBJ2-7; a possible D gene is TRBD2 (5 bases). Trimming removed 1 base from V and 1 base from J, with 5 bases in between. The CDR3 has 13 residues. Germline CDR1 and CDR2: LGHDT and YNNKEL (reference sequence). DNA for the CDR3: TGTGCCAGCAGCCAAGGGGAGTCCTACGAGCAGTACTTC. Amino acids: CASSQGESYEQYF.

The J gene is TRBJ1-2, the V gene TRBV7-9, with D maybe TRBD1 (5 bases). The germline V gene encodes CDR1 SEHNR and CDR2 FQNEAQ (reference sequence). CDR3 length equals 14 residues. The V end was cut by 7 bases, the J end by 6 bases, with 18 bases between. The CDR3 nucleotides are TGTGCCAGCACCACTGAAAAGGGGTATGATGGCTACACCTTC. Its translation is CASTTEKGYDGYTF.

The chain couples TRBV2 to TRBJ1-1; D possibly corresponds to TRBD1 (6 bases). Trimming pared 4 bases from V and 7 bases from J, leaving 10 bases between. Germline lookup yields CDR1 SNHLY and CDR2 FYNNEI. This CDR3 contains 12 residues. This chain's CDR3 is CASSAQGLEAFF. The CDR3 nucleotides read TGTGCCAGCAGTGCACAGGGCCTTGAAGCTTTCTTT.

The CDR3 region is CSVVGGGADTIYF. CDR3 bases: TGCAGCGTTGTGGGAGGGGGCGCAGACACCATATATTTT. This chain links TRBV29-1 with TRBJ1-3, with 7 nucleotides matching TRBD1. Trimming removed 4 bases from V and 8 bases from J; junction bases left unmatched: 8. Germline CDR1 and CDR2: SQVTM and ANQGSEA. The length of the CDR3 is 13 residues.

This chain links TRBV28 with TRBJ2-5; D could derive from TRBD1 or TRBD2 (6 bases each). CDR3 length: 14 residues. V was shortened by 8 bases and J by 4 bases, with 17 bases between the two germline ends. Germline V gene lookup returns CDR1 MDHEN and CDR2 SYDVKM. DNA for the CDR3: TGTGCCAGCTCCTCCGGGGGCCGCCCAGAGACCCAGTACTTC. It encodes CASSSGGRPETQYF. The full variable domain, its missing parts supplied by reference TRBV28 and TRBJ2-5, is DVKVTQSSRYLVKRTGEKVFLECVQDMDHENMFWYRQDPGLGLRLIYFSYDVKMKEKGDIPEGYSVSREKKERFSLILESASTNQTSMYLCASSSGGRPETQYFGPGTRLLVL.

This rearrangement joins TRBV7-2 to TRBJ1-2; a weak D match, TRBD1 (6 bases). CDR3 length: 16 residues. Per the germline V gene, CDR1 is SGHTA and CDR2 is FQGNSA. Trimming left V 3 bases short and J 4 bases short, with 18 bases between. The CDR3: CASSLGQGSTSYGYTF. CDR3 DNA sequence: TGTGCCAGCAGCTTGGGGCAGGGGTCGACCTCCTATGGCTACACCTTC.

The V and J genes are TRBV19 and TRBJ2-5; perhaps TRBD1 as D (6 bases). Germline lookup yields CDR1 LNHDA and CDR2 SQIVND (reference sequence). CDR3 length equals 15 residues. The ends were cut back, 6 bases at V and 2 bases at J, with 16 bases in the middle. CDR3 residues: CASRPGHSLQETQYF. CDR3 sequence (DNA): TGTGCCAGTAGGCCGGGACACAGCCTTCAAGAGACCCAGTACTTC.

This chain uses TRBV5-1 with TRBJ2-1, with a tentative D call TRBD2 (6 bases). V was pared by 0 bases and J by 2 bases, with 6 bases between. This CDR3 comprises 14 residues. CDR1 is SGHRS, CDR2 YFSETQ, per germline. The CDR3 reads CASSLVAAYNEQFF. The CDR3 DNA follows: TGCGCCAGCAGCTTGGTAGCGGCCTACAATGAGCAGTTCTTC.